This T cell receptor beta chain was sequenced during a study of blood T cell repertoires in COVID-19. How the authors handled the data: It was from reference gene primer amplification that nucleated cell counts were estimated. This table comes from immunoSEQ multiplex PCR, and its TCRdb copy is limited to in-frame clones, with some not included. V, J and clone size are taken as reported in that table, and D and trimming were inferred from the DNA itself. The repertoire includes 150,000 to 180,000 clones, over 65% of them detected once, and roughly 1.7% sits in the top ten. Losses at the gene ends were 6 bases for V and 5 bases for J; bases not matched to a gene: 18. Germline V CDR1 and CDR2: SQVTM, ANQGSEA. The CDR3 sequence is 16 residues long.

This rearrangement joins TRBV29-1 to TRBJ1-2; 7 bases align to TRBD1. Sequenced material: peripheral blood. This TCR was sampled from a man older than 75 with acute or convalescent COVID-19. The CDR3 sequence is CSVAKGGDSFQYGYTF. In DNA, the CDR3 is TGCAGCGTGGCAAAGGGTGGGGACAGCTTCCAATATGGCTACACCTTC.